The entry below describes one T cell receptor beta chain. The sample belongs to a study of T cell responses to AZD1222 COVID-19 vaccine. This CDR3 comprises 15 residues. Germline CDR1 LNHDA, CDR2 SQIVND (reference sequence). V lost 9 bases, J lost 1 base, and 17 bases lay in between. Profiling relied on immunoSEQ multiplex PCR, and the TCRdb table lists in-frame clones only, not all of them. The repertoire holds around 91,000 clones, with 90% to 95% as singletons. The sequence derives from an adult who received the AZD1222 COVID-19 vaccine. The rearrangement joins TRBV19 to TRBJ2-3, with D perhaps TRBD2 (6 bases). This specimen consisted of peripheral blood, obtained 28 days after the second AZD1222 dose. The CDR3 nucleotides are TGTGCCAGCGGAGTGGGGGGTCAAGGCACAGATACGCAGTATTTT. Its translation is CASGVGGQGTDTQYF.